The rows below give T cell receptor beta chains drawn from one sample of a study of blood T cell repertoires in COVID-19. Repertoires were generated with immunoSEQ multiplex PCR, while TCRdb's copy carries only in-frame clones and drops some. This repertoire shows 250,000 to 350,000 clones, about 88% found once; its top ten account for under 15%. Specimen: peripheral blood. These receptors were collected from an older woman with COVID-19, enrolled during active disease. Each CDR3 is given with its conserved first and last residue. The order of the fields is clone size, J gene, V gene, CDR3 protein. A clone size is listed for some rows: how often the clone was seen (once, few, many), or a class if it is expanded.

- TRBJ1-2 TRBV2 CASRIGQPYGYTF
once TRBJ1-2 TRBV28 CASSFRGYGYTF
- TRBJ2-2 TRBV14 CASNPKGGWTGELFF
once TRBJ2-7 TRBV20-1 CSASGDREARAYF
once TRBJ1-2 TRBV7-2 CASSHGQGLPRDYGYTF
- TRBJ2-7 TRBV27 CASRPGQGPEQYF
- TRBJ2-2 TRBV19 CASTMRDSTGELFF
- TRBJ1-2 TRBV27 CASSRSTGSYGYTF
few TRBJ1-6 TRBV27 CASSPIAGQGTDSPLHF
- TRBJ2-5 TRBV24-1 CATSEPTGQETQYF
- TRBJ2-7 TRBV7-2 CASSLPLKRGGLTIEQYF
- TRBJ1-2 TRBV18 CASSPGLDYGYTF
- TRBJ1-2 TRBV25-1 CASSDLYRSGGYTF
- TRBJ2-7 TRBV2 CASMGDNSYEQYF
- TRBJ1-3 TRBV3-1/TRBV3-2 CASSQRGSGNTIYF
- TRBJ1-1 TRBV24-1 CAANGEGTRRTEAFF
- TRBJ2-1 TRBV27 CASGSRQGDNEQFF
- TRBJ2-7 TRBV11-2 CASSPSARGRTYEQYF
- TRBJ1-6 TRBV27 CASSSAGQIRNSPLHF
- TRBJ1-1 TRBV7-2 CASSPDRENTEAFF
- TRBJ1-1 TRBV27 CASSLRGGGLPNTEAFF
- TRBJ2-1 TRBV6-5 CASSPSGYYNEQFF
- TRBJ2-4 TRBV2 CASMKENIQYF
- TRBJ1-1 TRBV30 CAWATGIATEAFF
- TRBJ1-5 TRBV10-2 CASRQGSNQPQHF